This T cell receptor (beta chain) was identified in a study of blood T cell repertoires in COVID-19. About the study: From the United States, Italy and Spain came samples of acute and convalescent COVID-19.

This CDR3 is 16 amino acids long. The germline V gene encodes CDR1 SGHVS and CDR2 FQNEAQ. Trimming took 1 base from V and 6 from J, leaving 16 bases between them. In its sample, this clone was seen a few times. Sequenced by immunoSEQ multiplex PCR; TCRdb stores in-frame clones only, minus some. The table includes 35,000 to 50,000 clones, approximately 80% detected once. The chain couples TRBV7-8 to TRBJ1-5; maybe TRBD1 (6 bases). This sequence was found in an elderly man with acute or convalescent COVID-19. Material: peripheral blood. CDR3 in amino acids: CASSLVWQGLAQPQHF. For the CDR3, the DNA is TGTGCCAGCAGCTTAGTATGGCAGGGGTTGGCTCAGCCCCAGCATTTT.